The 13 T cell receptor beta chains below all came from one sample that was sequenced in a study of blood T cell repertoires in COVID-19. TCRdb keeps only in-frame clones here, not all; method: immunoSEQ multiplex PCR. Among some 260,000 clones listed, 88% were seen once. What was sequenced was peripheral blood. These receptors were collected from a woman between 70 and 85 years old with COVID-19, enrolled during active disease.

The CDR3 nucleotides read TGTGCCAGCAGCTTTAATAGCGGGAGGGACATTCAGTACTTC. It is translated as CASSFNSGRDIQYF. J is TRBJ2-4 and V is TRBV11-2; 11 nucleotides align to TRBD2. V was pared by 3 bases and J by 8 bases, with 3 bases of the junction left unmatched. The CDR3 is made up of 14 amino acids. Germline values: CDR1 SGHAT, CDR2 FQNNGV.

The CDR3 DNA is TGTGCCAGCAGTTTATTCGCTGGGGGCGGAGATGAAGCTTTCTTT. It codes for CASSLFAGGGDEAFF. The chain recombines TRBV27 with TRBJ1-1; perhaps TRBD1 as D (6 bases). Germline assignment: CDR1 MNHEY and CDR2 SMNVEV (reference sequence). The CDR3 loop spans 15 amino acids. V was clipped by 1 base and J by 7 bases, with 16 bases between them.

The chain recombines TRBV19 with TRBJ1-2; D is ambiguous. Germline CDR1 and CDR2: LNHDA and SQIVND (reference sequence). Deletions cut 5 bases from V and 0 bases from J, with 7 bases between. The CDR3 runs 13 residues. CDR3 protein: CASSFLANYGYTF. In DNA, the CDR3 is TGTGCCAGTAGTTTTTTAGCTAACTATGGCTACACCTTC.

V usage is TRBV7-9 and J usage is TRBJ2-6; D may be TRBD1 (6 bases). Trimming shortened V by 4 bases and J by 0 bases, and 19 bases separated the two germline ends. The CDR3 length is 19 residues. Per germline, CDR1 SEHNR and CDR2 FQNEAQ (reference sequence). The CDR3 reads CASSSPQGQPGSGANVLTF. The CDR3 region has the DNA TGTGCCAGCAGCTCCCCCCAAGGACAGCCCGGCTCTGGGGCCAACGTCCTGACTTTC.

The CDR3 sequence is CASRLPPGKKENTIYF. CDR3 DNA: TGTGCAAGTCGCTTACCGCCAGGGAAAAAGGAAAACACCATATATTTT. The chain recombines TRBV12-2 with TRBJ1-3; the D call in the table, TRBD1, was not verified against the DNA. TRBV12-2 is tagged as a pseudogene. This CDR3 region has 16 residues.

The V and J genes are TRBV19 and TRBJ2-2; the D gene is possibly TRBD2 (5 bases). The CDR3 length is 14 residues. The germline gives CDR1 LNHDA, CDR2 SQIVND (reference sequence). The ends were cut back, 3 bases at V and 4 bases at J, with 9 bases in the middle. CDR3 amino acids: CASSISSRTGELFF. The CDR3 DNA reads as TGTGCCAGTAGTATCTCTAGCCGCACCGGGGAGCTGTTTTTT.

J is TRBJ2-1 and V is TRBV7-5; TRBD2 is the table's D call, not checked against the DNA. TRBV7-5 is noted as a pseudogene. The CDR3 consists of 14 residues. As DNA, the CDR3 is TGTGCCAGAAGCTTAATTCATCGGCGGAATGAGCAGTTCTTC. It is translated as CARSLIHRRNEQFF.

Only a few counts were recorded for this clone. This sequence joins TRBV28 and TRBJ2-7; 8 bases match TRBD2. With 8 bases clipped from V and 3 bases from J, the junction kept 6 bases outside the gene matches. The CDR3 has 13 amino acids. Germline CDR1 MDHEN, CDR2 SYDVKM. This CDR3 is CASGLGGVYEQYF. CDR3 coding DNA: TGTGCCAGCGGCCTCGGGGGGGTCTACGAGCAGTACTTC.

This clone came up once. This chain links TRBV6-2 or TRBV6-3 with TRBJ1-1; D not certain. From germline, CDR1 is MNHEY and CDR2 SVGEGT. The CDR3 is 14 amino acids. Between the trimmed V and J ends, which lost 3 bases and 4 bases, there was a span of 12 bases. DNA of the CDR3: TGTGCCAGCAGTTATCGGCGACTGCCCACTGAAGCTTTCTTT. Its protein is CASSYRRLPTEAFF.

This chain connects TRBV19 to TRBJ2-7; 12 bases map to TRBD2. The V gene end was trimmed by 2 bases and the J gene end by 2 bases; junction bases not matched to a gene: 7. Germline V lookup: CDR1 LNHDA, CDR2 SQIVND (reference sequence). There are 17 residues in the CDR3. DNA for the CDR3: TGTGCCAGTAGTATAAGGACTAGCGGGATAGGTGCCTACGAGCAGTACTTC. This sequence encodes CASSIRTSGIGAYEQYF.

The chain employs TRBV29-1 and TRBJ1-2; D ambiguous. Per the germline V gene, CDR1 is SQVTM and CDR2 is ANQGSEA. The CDR3 length is 11 residues. V gave up 5 bases and J gave up 6 bases, with 10 bases separating them. In DNA form, the CDR3 reads TGCAGCGTTTTCTCTTCGGATGGCTACACCTTC. The encoded protein is CSVFSSDGYTF.

This clone appeared a single time. The chain employs TRBV29-1 and TRBJ2-7; weak D call: TRBD1 (6 bases). This CDR3 is built from 15 residues. V lost 6 bases and J 2 bases, leaving 20 bases between the germline ends. The germline gives CDR1 SQVTM, CDR2 ANQGSEA. CDR3 protein: CSVTGYPDLAYEQYF. The DNA for the CDR3 is TGCAGCGTAACAGGGTACCCGGACTTAGCCTACGAGCAGTACTTC.

V gene TRBV9 combines with J gene TRBJ2-1; unclear D gene. CDR1 and CDR2 from the germline V gene are SGDLS and YYNGEE. The CDR3 consists of 11 residues. Trimming removed 1 base at V and 10 bases at J, with 6 bases between. The CDR3 reads CASSVSLEQFF. The CDR3 nucleotides read TGTGCCAGCAGCGTATCCTTGGAGCAGTTCTTC.